Sequencing of this T cell receptor (beta chain) was carried out in a study of blood T cell repertoires in COVID-19. Study-wide background: Acute and convalescent COVID-19 samples came from the United States, Italy and Spain.

Residents of around 24 US areas, aged about 18 to 95 years, made up the participants. Membership in each cohort depended on participant-reported clinical history. Authors' processing steps: Amplification of reference gene primers provided the estimated nucleated cell counts. Sequencing used immunoSEQ multiplex PCR; TCRdb keeps in-frame clones, though not all of them. The DNA gave D and trimming, while V, J and clone size come from that table. The sample carries about 140,000 clones, under 90% recorded once. Germline V lookup: CDR1 WSHSY, CDR2 SAAADI. The CDR3 is made up of 15 amino acids. The ends were cut back, 0 bases at V and 2 bases at J, with 11 bases in the middle.

The sequenced material came from PBMCs or T cells enriched from blood (not recorded which). The TCR sequence derives from a woman aged 18-35 years who had been exposed to COVID-19. The chain links TRBV10-2 to TRBJ2-7; D might be TRBD1 (6 bases). CDR3 coding DNA: TGCGCCAGCAGTGAGTCGATAGGGGGTCCCTACGAGCAGTACTTC. Protein: CASSESIGGPYEQYF.